This T cell receptor (beta chain) appears in the sequencing data of a study of T cell responses to AZD1222 COVID-19 vaccine. Sequenced by immunoSEQ multiplex PCR; TCRdb stores in-frame clones only, minus some. The repertoire includes about 120,000 clones, 70% to 90% of them detected once, and 7.7% sits in the top ten. The CDR3 runs to 16 residues. Germline lookup yields CDR1 MDHEN and CDR2 SYDVKM. Trimming removed 5 bases from V and 0 bases from J, with 13 bases in between. Source: peripheral blood, taken on day 0 of AZD1222 vaccination. The source of this sequence is an adult in good health. This sequence joins TRBV28 and TRBJ1-4; a possible D gene is TRBD1 (6 bases). Here the CDR3 reads CASSLGQIATNEKLFF. For the CDR3, the DNA is TGTGCCAGCAGTCTCGGACAGATTGCAACTAATGAAAAACTGTTTTTT. The full variable domain, rest sourced from reference TRBV28 and TRBJ1-4, is DVKVTQSSRYLVKRTGEKVFLECVQDMDHENMFWYRQDPGLGLRLIYFSYDVKMKEKGDIPEGYSVSREKKERFSLILESASTNQTSMYLCASSLGQIATNEKLFFGSGTQLSVL.